A selection of T cell receptor beta chains follows, all from one sample in a study of beta chain features in type 1 diabetes. The table came from immunoSEQ multiplex PCR; TCRdb's copy has only in-frame clones and leaves some out. The data show 350,000 or so clones, roughly a fifth seen once. Specimen: naive CD4+ T cells from blood. Receptor source: a woman aged 18-29 years in good health. Both conserved end residues are part of each CDR3. Each record gives: J gene, V gene, clone size, D gene, CDR3 DNA, CDR3 protein. The D gene is left open where the match is weak. Rows give clone size only sometimes, using once, few, many, or a class for an expanded clone.

TRBJ2-2 | TRBV4-2 | few | TRBD2 | TGTGCCAGCAGCCCCCCGGGGGGTCACACCGGGGAGCTGTTTTTT | CASSPPGGHTGELFF
TRBJ2-5 | TRBV5-1 | NA | NA | TGCGCCAGCAGCTTGGTTGGCGGAGGGCGAGAGACCCAGTACTTC | CASSLVGGGRETQYF
TRBJ2-7 | TRBV7-9 | few | TRBD2 | TGTGCCAGCAGCCCGACTAGCGGGGGCAACGAGCAGTACTTC | CASSPTSGGNEQYF
TRBJ2-1 | TRBV5-1 | few | NA | TGCGCCAGCAGCTTGCAACAATTGGAGTCCTACAATGAGCAGTTCTTC | CASSLQQLESYNEQFF
TRBJ1-1 | TRBV10-3 | NA | NA | TGTGCCATCAGTGAGCAAAGGGGTGTAGCTTTCTTT | CAISEQRGVAFF
TRBJ1-1 | TRBV6-5 | NA | NA | TGTGCCAGCAGCCGACAGGTCCCGAACACTGAAGCTTTCTTT | CASSRQVPNTEAFF
TRBJ1-5 | TRBV7-2 | NA | NA | TGTGCCAGCAGCCTATTCCAGGGCAGTCAGCCCCAGCATTTT | CASSLFQGSQPQHF
TRBJ2-6 | TRBV5-1 | few | NA | TGCGCCAGCAGCTTGGAAGGAGAGAGAGCCAACGTCCTGACTTTC | CASSLEGERANVLTF
TRBJ2-7 | TRBV19 | NA | TRBD2 | TGTGCCAGTAGTATTGTGGGAGGGCCCTCCTACGAGCAGTACTTC | CASSIVGGPSYEQYF
TRBJ1-4 | TRBV9 | few | TRBD1 | TGTGCCAGCAGTGTCGGACAGGAGGGGGAAAAACTGTTTTTT | CASSVGQEGEKLFF
TRBJ1-1 | TRBV5-4 | NA | NA | TGTGCCAGCAGCTTACGGGGTAACACTGAAGCTTTCTTT | CASSLRGNTEAFF
TRBJ2-1 | TRBV30 | NA | TRBD2 | TGTGCCTGGAAATTTCGCGGGAGGCCCGGCTCCTACAATGAGCAGTTCTTC | CAWKFRGRPGSYNEQFF
TRBJ1-1 | TRBV29-1 | few | NA | TGCAGCGTTGCCAGGGAATTGCTGGCTGAAGCTTTCTTT | CSVARELLAEAFF
TRBJ1-1 | TRBV19 | few | NA | TGTGCCAGTGGACAGCTTGAAGCTTTCTTT | CASGQLEAFF
TRBJ1-2 | TRBV30 | NA | NA | TGTGCCTGGATCGGTAGGGCGGGTGGCTACACCTTC | CAWIGRAGGYTF
TRBJ1-6 | TRBV18 | NA | TRBD1 | TGTGCCAGCTCACTCCGGGACAGGGGTTCACCCCTCCACTTT | CASSLRDRGSPLHF
TRBJ2-7 | TRBV11-1 | NA | NA | TGTGCCAGCAGCCTAGGTGGCGGACTGACCTACGAGCAGTACTTC | CASSLGGGLTYEQYF
TRBJ1-3 | TRBV10-2 | few | NA | TGCGCCAGCAGTGAGGGCTTCTCTGGAAACACCATATATTTT | CASSEGFSGNTIYF
TRBJ2-1 | TRBV10-3 | NA | TRBD2 | TGTGCCACCCGGACTAGCGGGAGTGTTGATGAGCAGTTCTTC | CATRTSGSVDEQFF
TRBJ2-7 | TRBV5-1 | few | TRBD2 | TGCGCCAGCAGCTTGATGGGGACTAGCGGCTACGAGCAGTACTTC | CASSLMGTSGYEQYF
TRBJ1-5 | TRBV30 | NA | NA | TGTGCCTGGAGTGGAGGGTCCAATCAGCCCCAGCATTTT | CAWSGGSNQPQHF
TRBJ2-3 | TRBV11-2 | few | NA | TGTGCCAGCACCTTACAGGAGGGAAGCACAGATACGCAGTATTTT | CASTLQEGSTDTQYF
TRBJ2-1 | TRBV4-3 | NA | TRBD2 | TGCGCCAGCAGCCCGCGGGGGGTTGATGAGCAGTTCTTC | CASSPRGVDEQFF
TRBJ1-2 | TRBV9 | NA | NA | TGTGCCAGCACCCAGGCCCCCGCTAACTATGGCTACACCTTC | CASTQAPANYGYTF
TRBJ2-1 | TRBV18 | NA | NA | TGTGCCAGCTCACCAAAGGCCCCAGGGATGAGTGAGCAGTTCTTC | CASSPKAPGMSEQFF
TRBJ1-5 | TRBV27 | NA | NA | TGTGCCAGCAGTACAGGGAGAGGGCAGCCCCAGCATTTT | CASSTGRGQPQHF
TRBJ1-1 | TRBV5-1 | NA | NA | TGCGCCAGCAGCTTGGGGGCAGGGGACACTGAAGCTTTCTTT | CASSLGAGDTEAFF
TRBJ2-3 | TRBV29-1 | few | TRBD2 | TGCAGCGTTTCCCTGGGGCCGGGGGGAGATACGCAGTATTTT | CSVSLGPGGDTQYF
TRBJ2-2 | TRBV5-4 | few | TRBD2 | TGTGCCAGCAGGGAGGGACTAGCGGGGACCGGGGAGCTGTTTTTT | CASREGLAGTGELFF
TRBJ2-6 | TRBV7-3 | few | NA | TGTGCCAGCAGCTCCCCGGGAGGGGCCAACGTCCTGACTTTC | CASSSPGGANVLTF
TRBJ1-2 | TRBV6-5 | few | TRBD1 | TGTGCCAGCAGTCGCTCCCGGGACAGGGGGGCCTACACCTTC | CASSRSRDRGAYTF
TRBJ2-2 | TRBV9 | NA | NA | TGTGCCAGCAGCGTAGGTAGCAGGGCGAACACCGGGGAGCTGTTTTTT | CASSVGSRANTGELFF
TRBJ2-1 | TRBV5-1 | few | TRBD2 | TGCGCCAGCAGCGCGCGGGAGGGCGGAAGCAATGAGCAGTTCTTC | CASSAREGGSNEQFF
TRBJ2-1 | TRBV11-1 | few | TRBD1 | TGTGCCAGCAGCTTAGAAGGGTCCCAGGGGGCTCGCTACAATGAGCAGTTCTTC | CASSLEGSQGARYNEQFF
TRBJ2-5 | TRBV29-1 | few | NA | TGCAGCGTTGCACTTGACAGTACAGAGACCCAGTACTTC | CSVALDSTETQYF
TRBJ2-1 | TRBV7-9 | NA | TRBD2 | TGTGCCAGCAGCTTATTAGCGGGAGGCGCTAGGAATGAGCAGTTCTTC | CASSLLAGGARNEQFF
TRBJ2-4 | TRBV21-1 | few | NA | TGTGCCAGCAGCAAAGGTCAATCCGGGACAGAAGCCAAAAACATTCAGTACTTC | CASSKGQSGTEAKNIQYF
TRBJ2-7 | TRBV4-1 | NA | TRBD2 | TGCGCCAGCAGCCAAGATAGAGGTGGGACTAGCTTTGGGTCCTACGAGCAGTACTTC | CASSQDRGGTSFGSYEQYF
TRBJ2-5 | TRBV5-1 | few | NA | TGCGCCAGCAGCTTGGGGTCTATCCAAGAGACCCAGTACTTC | CASSLGSIQETQYF
TRBJ2-3 | TRBV5-4 | NA | TRBD2 | TGTGCCAGCAGCCCACGTAGCGCCGGGGGGGGAGATACGCAGTATTTT | CASSPRSAGGGDTQYF
TRBJ1-1 | TRBV4-2 | few | NA | TGTGCCAGCAGCCAAGAAGGGCGAAAGGGGACTGAAGCTTTCTTT | CASSQEGRKGTEAFF
TRBJ2-7 | TRBV5-1 | few | NA | TGCGCCAGCAGCCACGGGAGTGGCGAGCAGTACTTC | CASSHGSGEQYF
TRBJ2-3 | TRBV30 | NA | NA | TGTGCCTGGAGTGTACTTGGACAGCCAGATACGCAGTATTTT | CAWSVLGQPDTQYF
TRBJ2-2 | TRBV11-2 | few | TRBD1 | TGTGCCAGCAGCCGAGGGACAGGCCCATTGACCGGGGAGCTGTTTTTT | CASSRGTGPLTGELFF
TRBJ2-5 | TRBV9 | NA | TRBD2 | TGTGCCAGCAGCTTTAGCGGGGGGCCGGGGGAGACCCAGTACTTC | CASSFSGGPGETQYF
TRBJ1-2 | TRBV5-1 | few | NA | TGCGCCAGCAGCTTGGGCAGGGATGGAGGCTACACCTTC | CASSLGRDGGYTF
TRBJ1-1 | TRBV18 | NA | TRBD1 | TGTGCCAGCTCAACGTATACCGGGACAGGGGATGCTGAAGCTTTCTTT | CASSTYTGTGDAEAFF
TRBJ1-6 | TRBV4-2 | NA | TRBD1 | TGTGCCAGCAGCTGGGACAGGGCGGATAATTCACCCCTCCACTTT | CASSWDRADNSPLHF
TRBJ1-6 | TRBV5-6 | NA | NA | TGTGCCAGCAGCTTGGGGGGGCTAGGTAATTCACCCCTCCACTTT | CASSLGGLGNSPLHF
TRBJ2-3 | TRBV7-9 | NA | NA | TGTGCCATTCCTAGTGGCGGGGCCTCCACAGATACGCAGTATTTT | CAIPSGGASTDTQYF
TRBJ1-2 | TRBV30 | few | NA | TGTGCCTCTAGGGGCGGAGGCTACACCTTC | CASRGGGYTF
TRBJ1-5 | TRBV6-5 | NA | NA | TGTGCCAGCACCCCCCGGAGAGGGCAGCCCCAGCATTTT | CASTPRRGQPQHF